This is a list of T cell receptor beta chains from one sample in a study of T cells in Graves' hyperthyroidism and ophthalmopathy. TCRdb itself ran the multiplex PCR reads through MiXCR, one entry per CDR3 protein. The data hold more than 300,000 distinct CDR3 sequences, with 11% to 15% observed a single time. The sequenced material came from blood. The source is a woman in her thirties with Graves' hyperthyroidism. The CDR3 runs from the conserved cysteine through the conserved F or W. D genes are given only for firm matches. Clone size, where shown, is once, few, many, or a class for clones that have expanded.

v_gene	abundance	d_gene	j_gene	CDR3nt	CDR3aa
TRBV28	NA	NA	TRBJ2-1	TGTGCCAGCCTCTCGCTCTCTAGGAATGAGCAGTTCTTC	CASLSLSRNEQFF
TRBV7-2	few	TRBD2	TRBJ2-1	TGTGCCAGCAGCCCAGGACTAGCAATGGATGAGCAGTTCTTC	CASSPGLAMDEQFF
TRBV25-1	NA	NA	TRBJ1-3	TGTGCCAGCAGTTGGAGCCTAGGAAACACCATATATTTT	CASSWSLGNTIYF
TRBV9	few	NA	TRBJ2-4	TGTGCCAGCAGCGTCCAGTGGGGGAATGACATTCAGTACTTC	CASSVQWGNDIQYF
TRBV2	many	NA	TRBJ1-3	TGTGCCAGCAGTGACGGCTCTGGAAACACCATATATTTT	CASSDGSGNTIYF
TRBV15	many	NA	TRBJ2-3	TGTGCCACCAGCAGAGATCTTGGGGGTCAGGGTACGCAGTATTTT	CATSRDLGGQGTQYF
TRBV5-1	few	NA	TRBJ2-1	TGCGCCAGCAGCTCGGCGAGGTTGGGACTGTCCTACAATGAGCAGTTCTTC	CASSSARLGLSYNEQFF
TRBV20-1	many	TRBD1	TRBJ1-2	TGCAGTGCTTCCTTGAGGGGACAGAATGGCTACACCTTC	CSASLRGQNGYTF
TRBV6-2/TRBV6-3	NA	NA	TRBJ1-1	TGTGCCAGCAATCGACAGCTTGTTCTGAACACTGAAGCTTTCTTT	CASNRQLVLNTEAFF
TRBV11-1	NA	NA	TRBJ2-1	TGTGCCAGCAGCTTAGCGGGGGGTAGGCTCGGGTACAATGAGCAGTTCTTC	CASSLAGGRLGYNEQFF
TRBV4-3	NA	NA	TRBJ2-7	TGCGCCAGCAGCCAAGATCTCGCCTCCTTTTACGAGCAGTACTTC	CASSQDLASFYEQYF
TRBV12-3/TRBV12-4	NA	TRBD1	TRBJ2-2	TGTGCCAGCGGTAGGACAGGGAACAACGGGGAGCTGTTTTTT	CASGRTGNNGELFF
TRBV5-6	many	NA	TRBJ2-7	TGTGCCAGCAGCTTGGGGGGCAGGGCTACGAAGCAGTACTTC	CASSLGGRATKQYF
TRBV27	NA	NA	TRBJ2-4	TGTGCCAGCAGTTTGACAGGGAGCGGGATACTAGCCAAAAACATTCAGTACTTC	CASSLTGSGILAKNIQYF
TRBV30	NA	TRBD2	TRBJ2-5	TGTGCCTGGATACTAGCGGGAAGTGAGACCCAGTACTTC	CAWILAGSETQYF
TRBV3-1	many	TRBD1	TRBJ2-1	TGTGCCAGCAGCCAAGCCTCGGGACAGGGCAATGAGCAGTTCTTC	CASSQASGQGNEQFF
TRBV27	few	TRBD1	TRBJ2-7	TGTGCCAGCAGTCACCCCGGACAGGGGGTCTACGAGCAGTACTTC	CASSHPGQGVYEQYF
TRBV6-2/TRBV6-3	many	NA	TRBJ1-1	TGTGCCAGCAGCCGGACAAATATTGCAGCTTTCTTT	CASSRTNIAAFF
TRBV19	NA	NA	TRBJ2-7	TGTGCCAGTAGTATTCTGAACTCCAACGAGCAGTACTTC	CASSILNSNEQYF
TRBV5-5	few	NA	TRBJ2-7	TGTGCCAGCAGCCAGTATGATGGAGCGCCCTACGAGCAGTACTTC	CASSQYDGAPYEQYF
TRBV10-3	few	NA	TRBJ2-1	TGTGCCATCAGTGAGTCCAGCCAGGTCGGGTCCTACAATGAGCAGTTCTTC	CAISESSQVGSYNEQFF
TRBV3-1	few	NA	TRBJ2-1	TGTGCCAGCAGCCAAGATCTGGTGAGAGCCCGAAATGAGCAGTTCTTC	CASSQDLVRARNEQFF
TRBV15	NA	TRBD1	TRBJ1-5	TGTGCCACCAGCTCGACCCGGGACAGGAATCGGCCCCAGCATTTT	CATSSTRDRNRPQHF
TRBV28	many	TRBD1	TRBJ2-5	TGTGCCAGCAGTTCCCTCGGACAGGGGGGGAGAGAGACCCAGTACTTC	CASSSLGQGGRETQYF
TRBV6-1	many	TRBD1	TRBJ2-7	TGTGCCAGCAGTTCGTGGACAGGGGGCAGAGGGTCCTACGAGCAGTACTTC	CASSSWTGGRGSYEQYF
TRBV6-1	NA	TRBD2	TRBJ2-7	TGTGCCGCAGCAGGACTAGCGGGACCCCGAGGCTACGAGCAGTACTTC	CAAAGLAGPRGYEQYF
TRBV20-1	many	NA	TRBJ1-6	TGCAGTGCTGACAAAGTACAGGGAGGGGGTTCACCCCTCCACTTT	CSADKVQGGGSPLHF
TRBV10-3	NA	NA	TRBJ1-3	TGTGCCATCAGTGAGTCGGGGGGCGACTCTGGAAACACCATATATTTT	CAISESGGDSGNTIYF
TRBV12-3/TRBV12-4	many	NA	TRBJ1-2	TGTGCCAGCAGCCAAGCTGGGGGCCCTAACTATGGCTACACCTTC	CASSQAGGPNYGYTF
TRBV6-6	few	NA	TRBJ2-5	TGTGCCAGCAGTTACTCGACCTCACGGGAGACCCAGTACTTC	CASSYSTSRETQYF
TRBV12-3/TRBV12-4	many	NA	TRBJ2-4	TGTGCCAGCAGTCTAATAGGGGGTTTGAACATTCAGTACTTC	CASSLIGGLNIQYF
TRBV19	NA	NA	TRBJ2-4	TGTGCCAGTAGTAACCGGGAACTTACTACCAAAAACATTCAGTACTTC	CASSNRELTTKNIQYF
TRBV24-1	NA	NA	TRBJ2-2	TGTGCCACCAGTGGAGGCGCAGGGGTGAACGGGGAGCTGTTTTTT	CATSGGAGVNGELFF
TRBV6-1	many	NA	TRBJ1-5	TGTGCCAGCAGTGAAGACCACAGGTCGAAGGGGAACCAGCATTTT	CASSEDHRSKGNQHF
TRBV5-1	NA	NA	TRBJ2-2	TGCGCCAGCAGTTACCGACTGGGGGACACCGGGGAGCTGTTTTTT	CASSYRLGDTGELFF
TRBV20-1	few	TRBD2	TRBJ2-3	TGCAGTGCTAGGAACGCGGGAGGAGGTGGAGATACGCAGTATTTT	CSARNAGGGGDTQYF
TRBV20-1	few	NA	TRBJ2-7	TGCAGTGCTAGATCCCCATTTGGGATTCAGGACGAGCAGTACTTC	CSARSPFGIQDEQYF
TRBV11-2	NA	NA	TRBJ1-3	TGTGCCAGCAAACCCCCAGGGTCTGGAAACACCATATATTTT	CASKPPGSGNTIYF
TRBV7-9	few	TRBD2	TRBJ2-5	TGTGCCAGCAGCTTAGGGACTAGCGGTTCCCAAGAGACCCAGTACTTC	CASSLGTSGSQETQYF
TRBV29-1	few	TRBD1	TRBJ2-7	TGCAGCGTTGAAAATTGGGACAAGGGGGCACCCGAGCAGTACTTC	CSVENWDKGAPEQYF
TRBV18	few	NA	TRBJ1-1	TGTGCCAGCTCACCAATAAGCAACATGAACACTGAAGCTTTCTTT	CASSPISNMNTEAFF
TRBV12-3/TRBV12-4	few	NA	TRBJ2-4	TGTGCCAGCAGTTTAGGGTCAGGCAAAAACATTCAGTACTTC	CASSLGSGKNIQYF
TRBV18	many	NA	TRBJ1-4	TGTGCCAGCTCACCACGCAAGGGAGATGAAAAACTGTTTTTT	CASSPRKGDEKLFF
TRBV2	many	NA	TRBJ2-1	TGTGCCAGCAGTGTCGGGAGTCACAATGAGCAGTTCTTC	CASSVGSHNEQFF
TRBV7-2	many	TRBD2	TRBJ2-1	TGTGCCAGCAGCTCCTTAGCGGGAGGGCCCGATGAGCAGTTCTTC	CASSSLAGGPDEQFF
TRBV13	many	NA	TRBJ2-4	TGTGCCAGCAGCCCGGGGGCCAAAAACATTCAGTACTTC	CASSPGAKNIQYF